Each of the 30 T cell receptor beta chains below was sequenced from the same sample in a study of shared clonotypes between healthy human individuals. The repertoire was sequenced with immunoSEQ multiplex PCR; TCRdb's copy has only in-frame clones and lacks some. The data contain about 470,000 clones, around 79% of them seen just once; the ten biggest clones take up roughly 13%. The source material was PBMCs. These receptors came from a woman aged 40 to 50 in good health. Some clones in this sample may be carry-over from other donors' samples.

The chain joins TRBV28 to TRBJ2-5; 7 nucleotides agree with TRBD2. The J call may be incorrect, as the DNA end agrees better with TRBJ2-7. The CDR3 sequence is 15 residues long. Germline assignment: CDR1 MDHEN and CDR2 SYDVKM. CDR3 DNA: TGTGCCAGCACTCGCCGGGGGGAGGGGCCCTACGAGCAGTACTTC. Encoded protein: CASTRRGEGPYEQYF.

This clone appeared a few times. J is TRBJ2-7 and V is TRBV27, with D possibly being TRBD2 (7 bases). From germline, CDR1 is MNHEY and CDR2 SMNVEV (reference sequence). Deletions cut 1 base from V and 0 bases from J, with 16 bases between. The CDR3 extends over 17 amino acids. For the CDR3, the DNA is TGTGCCAGCAGTTTATGGGGGCCTAGCGGAAGCTCCTACGAGCAGTACTTC. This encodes CASSLWGPSGSSYEQYF.

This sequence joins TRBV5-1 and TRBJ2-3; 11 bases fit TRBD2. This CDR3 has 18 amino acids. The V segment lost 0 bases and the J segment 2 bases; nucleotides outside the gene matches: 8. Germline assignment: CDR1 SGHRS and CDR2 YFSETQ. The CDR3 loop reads CASSLEGLAVLDTDTQYF. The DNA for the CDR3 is TGCGCCAGCAGCTTGGAGGGACTAGCGGTTTTGGACACAGATACGCAGTATTTT.

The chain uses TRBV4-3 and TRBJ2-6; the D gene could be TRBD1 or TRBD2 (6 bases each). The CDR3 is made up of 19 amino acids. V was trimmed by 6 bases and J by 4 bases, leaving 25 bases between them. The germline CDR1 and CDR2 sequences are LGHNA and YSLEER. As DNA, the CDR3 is TGCGCCAGCAGTCGGGGGCCCCTGGCAGATGGTATGGGGGCCAACGTCCTGACTTTC. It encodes CASSRGPLADGMGANVLTF.

CDR3 loop: CASSEGGPGQGVHEQFF. CDR3 DNA: TGTGCCAGCAGTGAAGGGGGCCCGGGACAGGGGGTCCATGAGCAGTTCTTC. The rearrangement links TRBV2 to TRBJ2-1; TRBD1 agrees at 11 bases. V dropped 1 base and J dropped 8; count of bases not matched to a gene: 10. CDR3 size: 17 residues. Germline CDR1 is SNHLY and CDR2 is FYNNEI.

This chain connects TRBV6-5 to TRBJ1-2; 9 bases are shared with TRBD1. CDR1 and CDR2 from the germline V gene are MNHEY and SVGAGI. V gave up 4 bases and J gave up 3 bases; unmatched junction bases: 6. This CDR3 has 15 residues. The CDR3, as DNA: TGTGCCAGCAGTTCAGTACAGGGGGCTTACTATGGCTACACCTTC. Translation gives CASSSVQGAYYGYTF.

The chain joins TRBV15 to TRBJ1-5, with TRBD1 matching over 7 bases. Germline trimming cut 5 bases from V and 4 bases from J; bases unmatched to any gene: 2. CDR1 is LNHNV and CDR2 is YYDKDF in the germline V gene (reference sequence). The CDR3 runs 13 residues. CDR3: CATSLTGNQPQHF. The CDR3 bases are TGTGCCACCAGCCTGACAGGGAATCAGCCCCAGCATTTT.

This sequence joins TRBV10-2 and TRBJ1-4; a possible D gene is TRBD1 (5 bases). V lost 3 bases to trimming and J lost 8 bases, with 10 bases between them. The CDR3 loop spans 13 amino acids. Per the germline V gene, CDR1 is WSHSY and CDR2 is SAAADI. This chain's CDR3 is CASSEQRGEKLFF. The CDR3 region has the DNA TGCGCCAGCAGTGAACAGCGGGGGGAAAAACTGTTTTTT.

The CDR3 loop reads CASSESPAGQGGGGYTF. CDR3 nucleotides: TGTGCCAGCAGTGAATCCCCTGCAGGACAGGGTGGAGGTGGCTACACCTTC. This sequence joins TRBV2 and TRBJ1-2; 8 bases line up with TRBD1. This CDR3 is built from 17 residues. Trimming removed 2 bases from V and 7 bases from J; junction bases left unmatched: 15. CDR1 is SNHLY, CDR2 FYNNEI, per germline.

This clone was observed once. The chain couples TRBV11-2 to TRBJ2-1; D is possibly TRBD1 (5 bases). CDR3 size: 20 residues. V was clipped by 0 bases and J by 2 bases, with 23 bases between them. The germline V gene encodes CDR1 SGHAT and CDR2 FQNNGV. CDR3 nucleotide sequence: TGTGCCAGCAGCTTAGATTTGGGTCAGGCAGGGAACGACGCCTACAATGAGCAGTTCTTC. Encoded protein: CASSLDLGQAGNDAYNEQFF. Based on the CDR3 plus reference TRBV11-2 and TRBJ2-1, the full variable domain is EAGVAQSPRYKIIEKRQSVAFWCNPISGHATLYWYQQILGQGPKLLIQFQNNGVVDDSQLPKDRFSAERLKGVDSTLKIQPAKLEDSAVYLCASSLDLGQAGNDAYNEQFFGPGTRLTVL.

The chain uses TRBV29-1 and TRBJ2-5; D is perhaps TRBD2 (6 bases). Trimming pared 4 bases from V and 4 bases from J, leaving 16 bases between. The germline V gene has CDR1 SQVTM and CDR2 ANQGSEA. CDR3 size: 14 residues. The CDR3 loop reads CSVVAGLLGETQYF. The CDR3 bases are TGCAGCGTTGTGGCGGGGCTCCTGGGAGAGACCCAGTACTTC.

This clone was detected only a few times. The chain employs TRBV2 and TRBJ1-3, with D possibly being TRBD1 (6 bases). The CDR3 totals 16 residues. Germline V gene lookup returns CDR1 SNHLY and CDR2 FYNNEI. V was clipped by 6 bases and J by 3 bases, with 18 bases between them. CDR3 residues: CASSQAPAGVGNTIYF. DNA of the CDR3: TGTGCCAGCAGCCAAGCCCCCGCAGGGGTTGGAAACACCATATATTTT.

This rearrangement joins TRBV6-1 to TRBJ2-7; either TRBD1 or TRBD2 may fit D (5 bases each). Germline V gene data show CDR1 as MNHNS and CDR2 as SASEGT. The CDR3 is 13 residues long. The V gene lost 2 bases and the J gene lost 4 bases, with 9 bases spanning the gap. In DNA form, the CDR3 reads TGTGCCAGCAGTGAACGAGGGGAGTACGAGCAGTACTTC. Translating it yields CASSERGEYEQYF.

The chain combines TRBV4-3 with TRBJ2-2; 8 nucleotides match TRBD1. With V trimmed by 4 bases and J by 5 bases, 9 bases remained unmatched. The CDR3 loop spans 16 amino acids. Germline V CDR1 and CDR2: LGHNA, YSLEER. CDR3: CASSPRQGAWTGELFF. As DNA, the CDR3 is TGCGCCAGCAGCCCCCGTCAGGGGGCTTGGACCGGGGAGCTGTTTTTT.

The CDR3 spells CASSPRQGLQETQYF. CDR3 bases: TGTGCCAGCAGCCCACGACAGGGCCTCCAAGAGACCCAGTACTTC. This chain connects TRBV7-2 to TRBJ2-5; 7 nucleotides agree with TRBD1. CDR1 is SGHTA and CDR2 is FQGNSA in the germline V gene. The CDR3 is 15 amino acids. The V gene end was trimmed by 5 bases and the J gene end by 1 base; junction bases not matched to a gene: 7.

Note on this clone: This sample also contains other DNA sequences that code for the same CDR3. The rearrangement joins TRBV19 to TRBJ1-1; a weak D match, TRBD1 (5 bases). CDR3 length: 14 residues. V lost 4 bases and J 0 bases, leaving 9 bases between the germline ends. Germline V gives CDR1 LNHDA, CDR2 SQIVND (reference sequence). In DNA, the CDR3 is TGTGCCAGTAGTACCCCAGGGCTGAACACTGAAGCTTTCTTT. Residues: CASSTPGLNTEAFF.

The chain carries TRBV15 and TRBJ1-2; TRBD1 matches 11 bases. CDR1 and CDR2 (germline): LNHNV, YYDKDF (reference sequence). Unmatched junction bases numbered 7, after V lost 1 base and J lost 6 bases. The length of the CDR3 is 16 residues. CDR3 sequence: CATSRAGQGEVDGYTF. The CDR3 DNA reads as TGTGCCACCAGCAGAGCGGGACAGGGGGAGGTGGATGGCTACACCTTC.

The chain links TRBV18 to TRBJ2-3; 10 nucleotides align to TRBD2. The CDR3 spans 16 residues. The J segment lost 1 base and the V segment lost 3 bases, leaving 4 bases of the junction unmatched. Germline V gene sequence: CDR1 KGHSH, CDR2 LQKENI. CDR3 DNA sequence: TGTGCCAGCTCACCTCGTACTAGCGGGGGCACAGATACGCAGTATTTT. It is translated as CASSPRTSGGTDTQYF.

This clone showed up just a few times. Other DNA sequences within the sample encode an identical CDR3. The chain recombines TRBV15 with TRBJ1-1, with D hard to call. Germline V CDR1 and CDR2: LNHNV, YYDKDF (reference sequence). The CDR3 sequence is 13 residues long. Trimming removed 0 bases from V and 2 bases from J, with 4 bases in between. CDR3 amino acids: CATSRDPNTEAFF. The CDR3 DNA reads TGTGCCACCAGCAGAGATCCTAACACTGAAGCTTTCTTT.

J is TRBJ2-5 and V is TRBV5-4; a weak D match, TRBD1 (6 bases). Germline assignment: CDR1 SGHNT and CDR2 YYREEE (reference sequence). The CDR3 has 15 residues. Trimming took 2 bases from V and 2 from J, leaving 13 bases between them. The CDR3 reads CASSFEGGRQETQYF. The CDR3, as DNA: TGTGCCAGCAGCTTTGAAGGGGGTAGACAAGAGACCCAGTACTTC.

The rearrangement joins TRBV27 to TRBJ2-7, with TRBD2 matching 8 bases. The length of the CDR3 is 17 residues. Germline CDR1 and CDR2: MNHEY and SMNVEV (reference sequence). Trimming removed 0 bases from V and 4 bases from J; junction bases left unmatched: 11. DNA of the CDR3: TGTGCCAGCAGTTTATCAAACCGAGCGGGAGCGAGGTACGAGCAGTACTTC. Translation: CASSLSNRAGARYEQYF.

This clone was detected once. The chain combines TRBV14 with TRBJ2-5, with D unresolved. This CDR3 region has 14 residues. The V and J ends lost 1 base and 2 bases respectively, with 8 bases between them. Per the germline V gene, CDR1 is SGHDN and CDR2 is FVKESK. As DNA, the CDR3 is TGTGCCAGCAGCCAAGCTTCACAGCAAGAGACCCAGTACTTC. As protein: CASSQASQQETQYF. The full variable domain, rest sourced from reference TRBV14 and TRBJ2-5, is EAGVTQFPSHSVIEKGQTVTLRCDPISGHDNLYWYRRVMGKEIKFLLHFVKESKQDESGMPNNRFLAERTGGTYSTLKVQPAELEDSGVYFCASSQASQQETQYFGPGTRLLVL.

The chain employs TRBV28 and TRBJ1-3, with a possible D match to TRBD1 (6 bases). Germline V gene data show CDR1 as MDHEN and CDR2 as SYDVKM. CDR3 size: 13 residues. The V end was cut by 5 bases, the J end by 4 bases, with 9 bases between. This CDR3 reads CASSTGTGNTIYF. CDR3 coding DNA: TGTGCCAGCAGTACAGGGACGGGAAACACCATATATTTT.

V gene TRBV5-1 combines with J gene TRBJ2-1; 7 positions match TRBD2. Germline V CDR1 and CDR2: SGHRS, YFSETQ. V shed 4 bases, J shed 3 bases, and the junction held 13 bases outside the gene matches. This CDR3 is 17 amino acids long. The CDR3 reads CASSHLNGRRDYNEQFF. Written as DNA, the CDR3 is TGCGCCAGCAGCCACCTGAACGGGAGGAGGGACTACAATGAGCAGTTCTTC.

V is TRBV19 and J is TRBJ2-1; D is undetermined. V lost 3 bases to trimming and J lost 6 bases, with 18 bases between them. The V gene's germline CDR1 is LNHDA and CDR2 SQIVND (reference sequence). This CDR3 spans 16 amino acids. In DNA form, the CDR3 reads TGTGCCAGTAGTATGGCTAGAAGGTCGTCGGGCAATGAGCAGTTCTTC. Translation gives CASSMARRSSGNEQFF.

CDR3 DNA: TGTGCCAGCAGCTCCAGGGTCACTGAAGCTTTCTTT. Its protein is CASSSRVTEAFF. V gene TRBV6-5 combines with J gene TRBJ1-1, with D possibly being TRBD1 (5 bases). There are 12 residues in the CDR3. CDR1 MNHEY and CDR2 SVGAGI come from the germline V gene. V gave up 6 bases and J gave up 4 bases, with 9 bases separating them.

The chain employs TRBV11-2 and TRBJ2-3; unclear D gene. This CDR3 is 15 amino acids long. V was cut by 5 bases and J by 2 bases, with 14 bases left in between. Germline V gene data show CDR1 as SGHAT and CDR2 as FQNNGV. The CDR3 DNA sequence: TGTGCCAGCAGCCTACGGCGGATCAACACAGATACGCAGTATTTT. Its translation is CASSLRRINTDTQYF.

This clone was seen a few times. The CDR3 sequence is CASSLERHSNQPQHF. As DNA, the CDR3 is TGTGCCAGCAGCTTAGAGAGGCATAGCAATCAGCCCCAGCATTTT. The V call is TRBV7-2, the J call TRBJ1-5; D not certain. The germline gives CDR1 SGHTA, CDR2 FQGNSA. The CDR3 contains 15 residues. V was trimmed by 1 base and J by 0 bases, leaving 7 bases between them.

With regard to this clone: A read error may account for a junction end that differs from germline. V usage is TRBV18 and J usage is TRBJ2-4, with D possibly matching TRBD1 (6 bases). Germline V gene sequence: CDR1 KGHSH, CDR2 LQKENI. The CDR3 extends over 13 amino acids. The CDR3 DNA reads TGTGCCAGCTCACAGGGAGCCGGGGACATTCGGTACTTC. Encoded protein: CASSQGAGDIRYF. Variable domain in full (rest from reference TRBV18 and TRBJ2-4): NAGVMQNPRHLVRRRGQEARLRCSPMKGHSHVYWYRQLPEEGLKFMVYLQKENIIDESGMPKERFSAEFPKEGPSILRIQQVVRGDSAAYFCASSQGAGDIRYFGAGTRLSVL.

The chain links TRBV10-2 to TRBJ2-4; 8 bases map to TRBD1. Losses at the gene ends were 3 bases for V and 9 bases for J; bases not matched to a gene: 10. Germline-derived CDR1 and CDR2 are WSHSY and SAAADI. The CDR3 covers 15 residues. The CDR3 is CASSDTGQASSIQYF. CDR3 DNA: TGCGCCAGCAGTGATACGGGACAGGCCTCGAGCATTCAGTACTTC.